The 6 T cell receptor beta chains in this list originate from one sample, sequenced in a study of cytomegalovirus exposure and HLA in healthy donors. The PCR ran on 60 Vbeta and 13 Jbeta primers. The method was immunoSEQ multiplex PCR; TCRdb's version includes in-frame clones alone and lacks a portion of them. The repertoire includes 150,000 to 250,000 clones, 79% of them detected once, and less than 2% sits in the top ten. Sequencing was done on a sample of PBMCs. The source is a girl between 5 and 17 years old in good health and CMV-seropositive.

The chain has TRBV14 and TRBJ2-7; D gene uncertain. Germline CDR1 reads SGHDN; CDR2 reads FVKESK. V was trimmed by 3 bases and J by 0 bases, leaving 6 bases between them. The CDR3 contains 13 residues. The CDR3 DNA reads TGTGCCAGCAGCCACCAGTCCTCCTACGAGCAGTACTTC. It codes for CASSHQSSYEQYF.

V gene TRBV4-1 combines with J gene TRBJ2-3; 7 bases line up with TRBD2. The CDR3 runs 16 residues. V shed 2 bases and J 2 bases; nucleotides not matched to a gene: 7. The germline V gene encodes CDR1 MGHRA and CDR2 YSYEKL. In DNA form, the CDR3 reads TGCGCCAGCAGCCAACCCCCGGGACTAAACACAGATACGCAGTATTTT. It translates to CASSQPPGLNTDTQYF.

J is TRBJ2-2 and V is TRBV7-2, with a tentative D call TRBD2 (5 bases). This CDR3 region has 15 residues. V gave up 0 bases and J gave up 4 bases, with 9 bases separating them. Germline V CDR1 and CDR2: SGHTA, FQGNSA. CDR3 in DNA: TGTGCCAGCAGCTTAGCGGCTAGCTCCACCGGGGAGCTGTTTTTT. Translation: CASSLAASSTGELFF.

The chain has TRBV5-6 and TRBJ2-5; perhaps TRBD2 as D (5 bases). With the DNA end fitting TRBJ2-7 better, the J assignment may be wrong. The CDR3 contains 13 residues. The germline gives CDR1 SGHDT, CDR2 YYEEEE. The CDR3 DNA is TGTGCCAGCAGCATCGCGTCGGGGTACGAGCAGTACTTC. Amino acid sequence: CASSIASGYEQYF.

J is TRBJ2-2 and V is TRBV6-6, with 13 bases matching TRBD2. Unmatched junction bases numbered 9, after V lost 8 bases and J lost 6 bases. Germline CDR1 reads MNHNY; CDR2 reads SVGAGI (reference sequence). CDR3 size: 16 residues. The CDR3 DNA is TGTGCCAGCGGGCCTACTAGCGGGGGGGCCCCCGGGGAGCTGTTTTTT. This codes for CASGPTSGGAPGELFF.

The V and J genes are TRBV11-2 and TRBJ1-1; tentatively, D is TRBD1 (5 bases). Per the germline V gene, CDR1 is SGHAT and CDR2 is FQNNGV. The CDR3 is 14 amino acids. The V gene lost 5 bases and the J gene lost 9 bases, with 19 bases spanning the gap. The CDR3, as DNA: TGTGCCAGCAGCCCCCGATCCTCCGGGACTCAAGCTTTCTTT. Its protein product is CASSPRSSGTQAFF.